The TCR beta chain under discussion was sequenced for a study of blood T cell repertoires in COVID-19. Overall study: Whether acute or convalescent, the COVID-19 samples came from the United States, Italy and Spain.

The repertoire was sequenced with immunoSEQ multiplex PCR; TCRdb's copy has only in-frame clones and lacks some. This repertoire shows under 200,000 clones, about 85% found once; its top ten account for 20% to 25%. The length of the CDR3 is 12 residues. V gave up 4 bases and J gave up 8 bases, with 12 bases separating them. CDR1 is SGHRS and CDR2 is YFSETQ in the germline V gene. This TCR came from a man in his sixties with active or convalescent COVID-19. Sequencing was done on a sample of peripheral blood. The gene calls are TRBV5-1 and TRBJ1-1; weak D call: TRBD1 (6 bases). CDR3 sequence (DNA): TGCGCCAGCAGCCTTGAGGGGGTAGAAGCTTTCTTT. The encoded protein is CASSLEGVEAFF.